The present entry profiles one T cell receptor beta chain with its context. Its target is not known. Using immunoSEQ multiplex PCR, the repertoire was profiled, and TCRdb retains in-frame clones only, with some absent. This table holds fewer than 150,000 clones, around nine tenths found once. This record comes from a study of cytomegalovirus exposure and HLA in healthy donors. Study-level points and caveats: Many donors carried some public TCRs, although rarity characterized most TCR sequences. Reportedly, cytomegalovirus status was diagnosed with high sensitivity and specificity. Testing in vitro showed three CMV-associated chains specific for CMV antigens.

Trimming removed 2 bases from V and 6 bases from J; junction bases left unmatched: 15. CDR3 size: 19 residues. The germline V gene encodes CDR1 SGHAT and CDR2 FQNNGV. The origin of this receptor is a man aged 30-40 years in good health and CMV-seronegative. This chain links TRBV11-2 with TRBJ2-7, with 14 bases lining up with TRBD2. Sequencing input: PBMCs. The CDR3 DNA reads as TGTGCCAGCAGCTTATTCCACCGGGGGACTAGCGGGAGAACGGTCGAGCAGTACTTC. This gives the protein CASSLFHRGTSGRTVEQYF.